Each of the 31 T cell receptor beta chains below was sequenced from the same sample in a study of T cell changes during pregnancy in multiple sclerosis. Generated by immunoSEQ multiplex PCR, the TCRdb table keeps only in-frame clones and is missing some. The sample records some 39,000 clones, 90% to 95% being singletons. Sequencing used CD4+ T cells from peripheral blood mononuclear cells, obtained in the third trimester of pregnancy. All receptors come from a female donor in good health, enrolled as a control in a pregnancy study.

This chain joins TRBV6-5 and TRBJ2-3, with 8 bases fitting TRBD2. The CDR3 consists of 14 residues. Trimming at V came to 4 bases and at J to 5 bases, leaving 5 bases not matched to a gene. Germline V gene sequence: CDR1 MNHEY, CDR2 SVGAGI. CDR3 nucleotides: TGTGCCAGCAGTTTTAGCGGGAATCTAGATACGCAGTATTTT. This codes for CASSFSGNLDTQYF.

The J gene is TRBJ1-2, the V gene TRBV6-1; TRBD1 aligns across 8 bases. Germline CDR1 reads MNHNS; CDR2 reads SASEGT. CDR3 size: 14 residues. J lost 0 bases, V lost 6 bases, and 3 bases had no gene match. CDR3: CASSGQGTNYGYTF. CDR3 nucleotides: TGTGCCAGCAGCGGACAGGGAACTAACTATGGCTACACCTTC.

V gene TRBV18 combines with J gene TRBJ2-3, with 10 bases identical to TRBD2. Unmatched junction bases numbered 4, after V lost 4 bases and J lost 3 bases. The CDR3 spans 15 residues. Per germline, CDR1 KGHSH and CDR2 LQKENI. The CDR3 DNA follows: TGTGCCAGCTCACTCCCTAGCGGGAGAACAGATACGCAGTATTTT. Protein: CASSLPSGRTDTQYF.

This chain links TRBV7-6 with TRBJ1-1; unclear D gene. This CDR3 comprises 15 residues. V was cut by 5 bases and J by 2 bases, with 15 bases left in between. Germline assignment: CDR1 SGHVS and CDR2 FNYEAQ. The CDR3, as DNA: TGTGCCAGCAGCCCAGAGGCGAGGGCAAACACTGAAGCTTTCTTT. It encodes CASSPEARANTEAFF.

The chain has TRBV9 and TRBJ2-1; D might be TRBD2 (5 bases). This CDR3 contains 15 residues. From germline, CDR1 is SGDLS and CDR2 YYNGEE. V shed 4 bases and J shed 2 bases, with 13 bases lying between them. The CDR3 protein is CASSQRGITYNEQFF. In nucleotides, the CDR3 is TGTGCCAGCAGCCAACGGGGAATTACCTACAATGAGCAGTTCTTC.

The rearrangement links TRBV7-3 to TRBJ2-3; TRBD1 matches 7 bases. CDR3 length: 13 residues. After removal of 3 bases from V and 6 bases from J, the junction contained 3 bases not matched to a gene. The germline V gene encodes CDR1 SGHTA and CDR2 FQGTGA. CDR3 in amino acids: CASSFLQGDTQYF. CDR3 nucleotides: TGTGCCAGCAGCTTTTTACAGGGGGATACGCAGTATTTT. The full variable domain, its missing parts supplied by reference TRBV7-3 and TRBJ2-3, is GAGVSQTPSNKVTEKGKYVELRCDPISGHTALYWYRQSLGQGPEFLIYFQGTGAADDSGLPNDRFFAVRPEGSVSTLKIQRTERGDSAVYLCASSFLQGDTQYFGPGTRLTVL.

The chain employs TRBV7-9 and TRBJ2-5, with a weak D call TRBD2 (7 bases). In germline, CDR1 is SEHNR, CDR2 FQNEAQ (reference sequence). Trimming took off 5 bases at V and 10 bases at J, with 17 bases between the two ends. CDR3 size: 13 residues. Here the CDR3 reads CASSTLQGGDQYF. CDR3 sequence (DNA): TGTGCCAGCAGCACCCTACAAGGGGGGGACCAGTACTTC.

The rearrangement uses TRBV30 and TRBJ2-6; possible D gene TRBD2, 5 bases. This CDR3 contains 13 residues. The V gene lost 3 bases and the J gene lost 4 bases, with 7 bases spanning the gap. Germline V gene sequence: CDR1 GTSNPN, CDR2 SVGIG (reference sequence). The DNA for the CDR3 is TGTGCCTGGAGGAAGCGGGGGGCCAACGTCCTGACTTTC. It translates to CAWRKRGANVLTF.

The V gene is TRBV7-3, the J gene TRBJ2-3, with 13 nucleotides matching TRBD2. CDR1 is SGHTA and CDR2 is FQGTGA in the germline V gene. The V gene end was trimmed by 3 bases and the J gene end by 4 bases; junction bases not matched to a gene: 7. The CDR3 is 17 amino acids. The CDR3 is CASSFTSGGAGADTQYF. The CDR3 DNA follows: TGTGCCAGCAGCTTCACTAGCGGGGGGGCCGGGGCAGATACGCAGTATTTT.

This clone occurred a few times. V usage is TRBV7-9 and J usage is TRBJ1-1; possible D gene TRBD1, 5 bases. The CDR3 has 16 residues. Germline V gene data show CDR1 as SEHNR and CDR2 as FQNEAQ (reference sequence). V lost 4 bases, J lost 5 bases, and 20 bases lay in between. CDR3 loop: CASSSGGSAGRTEAFF. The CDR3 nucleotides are TGTGCCAGCAGCTCCGGGGGGTCTGCAGGAAGGACTGAAGCTTTCTTT.

The CDR3, as DNA: TGTGCCAGCAGGTTCCTGGGGGGAAATAACTATGGCTACACCTTC. This translates into CASRFLGGNNYGYTF. The chain is built from TRBV27 and TRBJ1-2; tentative D call: TRBD1 (5 bases). V was cut by 6 bases and J by 1 base, with 15 bases left in between. CDR1 is MNHEY and CDR2 is SMNVEV in the germline V gene (reference sequence). This CDR3 has 15 residues.

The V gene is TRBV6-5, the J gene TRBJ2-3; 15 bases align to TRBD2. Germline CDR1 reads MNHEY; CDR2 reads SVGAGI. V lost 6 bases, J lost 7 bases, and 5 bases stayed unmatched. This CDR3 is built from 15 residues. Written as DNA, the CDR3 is TGTGCCAGCAGCCCCGGACTAGCGGGGGGGCATACGCAGTATTTT. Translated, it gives CASSPGLAGGHTQYF.

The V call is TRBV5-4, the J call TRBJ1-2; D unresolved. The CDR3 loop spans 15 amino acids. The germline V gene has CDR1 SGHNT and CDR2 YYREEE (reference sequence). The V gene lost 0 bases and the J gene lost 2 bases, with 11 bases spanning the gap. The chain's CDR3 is CASSLAGSGNYGYTF. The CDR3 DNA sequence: TGTGCCAGCAGCTTGGCCGGGTCGGGGAACTATGGCTACACCTTC.

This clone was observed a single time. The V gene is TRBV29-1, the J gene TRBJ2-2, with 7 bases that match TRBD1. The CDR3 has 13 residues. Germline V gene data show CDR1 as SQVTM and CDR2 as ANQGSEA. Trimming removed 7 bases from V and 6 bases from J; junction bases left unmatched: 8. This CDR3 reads CSAKGARAGELFF. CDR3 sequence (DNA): TGCAGCGCCAAGGGGGCTCGGGCCGGGGAGCTGTTTTTT.

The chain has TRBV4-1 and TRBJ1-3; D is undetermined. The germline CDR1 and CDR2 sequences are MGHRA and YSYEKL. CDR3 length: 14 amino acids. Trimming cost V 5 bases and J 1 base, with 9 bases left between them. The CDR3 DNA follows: TGCGCCAGCAGCAACGCGGGGTCTGGAAACACCATATATTTT. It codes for CASSNAGSGNTIYF.

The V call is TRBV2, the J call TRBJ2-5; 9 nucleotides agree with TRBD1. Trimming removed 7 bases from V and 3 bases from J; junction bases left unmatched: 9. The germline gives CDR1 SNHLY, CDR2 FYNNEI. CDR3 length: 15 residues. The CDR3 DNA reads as TGTGCCAGCAACTCCGGGACAGGGACGAAAGAGACCCAGTACTTC. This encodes CASNSGTGTKETQYF. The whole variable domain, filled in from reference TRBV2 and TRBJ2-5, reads EPEVTQTPSHQVTQMGQEVILRCVPISNHLYFYWYRQILGQKVEFLVSFYNNEISEKSEIFDDQFSVERPDGSNFTLKIRSTKLEDSAMYFCASNSGTGTKETQYFGPGTRLLVL.

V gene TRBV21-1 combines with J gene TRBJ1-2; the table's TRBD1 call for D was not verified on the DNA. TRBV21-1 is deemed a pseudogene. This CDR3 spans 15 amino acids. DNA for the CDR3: TGTGCCAGCAGCAAGCCGGGACAGAAGACAAATGGCTACACCTTC. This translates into CASSKPGQKTNGYTF.

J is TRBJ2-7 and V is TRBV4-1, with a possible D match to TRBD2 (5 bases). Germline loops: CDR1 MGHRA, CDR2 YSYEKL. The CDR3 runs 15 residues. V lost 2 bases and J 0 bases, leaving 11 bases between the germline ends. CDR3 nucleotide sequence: TGCGCCAGCAGCCAATCTCCAGCGGTCTCCTACGAGCAGTACTTC. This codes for CASSQSPAVSYEQYF.

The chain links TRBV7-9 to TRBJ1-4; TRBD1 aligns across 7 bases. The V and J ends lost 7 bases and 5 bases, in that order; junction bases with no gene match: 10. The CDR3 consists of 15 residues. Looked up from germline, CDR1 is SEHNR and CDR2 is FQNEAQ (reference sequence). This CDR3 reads CASTPGAGGNEKLFF. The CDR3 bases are TGTGCCAGCACCCCGGGGGCAGGGGGAAATGAAAAACTGTTTTTT.

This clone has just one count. The CDR3 loop reads CASSQVGGMNTEAFF. CDR3 nucleotide sequence: TGCGCCAGCAGCCAAGTGGGCGGGATGAACACTGAAGCTTTCTTT. The V and J genes are TRBV4-1 and TRBJ1-1; D remains ambiguous. V was shortened by 1 base and J by 0 bases, with 9 bases between the two germline ends. The CDR3 is 15 residues long. CDR1 is MGHRA and CDR2 is YSYEKL in the germline V gene.

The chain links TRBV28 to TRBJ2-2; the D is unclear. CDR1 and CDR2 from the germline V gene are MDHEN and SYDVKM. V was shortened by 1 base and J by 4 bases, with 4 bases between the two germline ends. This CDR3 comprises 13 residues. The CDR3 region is CASSLYFTGELFF. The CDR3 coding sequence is TGTGCCAGCAGTTTATACTTCACCGGGGAGCTGTTTTTT.

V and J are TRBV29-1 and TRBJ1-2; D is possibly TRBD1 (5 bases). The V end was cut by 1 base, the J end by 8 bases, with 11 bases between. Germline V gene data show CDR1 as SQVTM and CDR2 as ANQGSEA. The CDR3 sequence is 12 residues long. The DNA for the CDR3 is TGCAGCGTTGAAGGGGGGGGTTGGGGCTACACCTTC. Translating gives CSVEGGGWGYTF. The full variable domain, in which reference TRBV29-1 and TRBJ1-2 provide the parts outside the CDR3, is SAVISQKPSRDICQRGTSLTIQCQVDSQVTMMFWYRQQPGQSLTLIATANQGSEATYESGFVIDKFPISRPNLTFSTLTVSNMSPEDSSIYLCSVEGGGWGYTFGSGTRLTVV.

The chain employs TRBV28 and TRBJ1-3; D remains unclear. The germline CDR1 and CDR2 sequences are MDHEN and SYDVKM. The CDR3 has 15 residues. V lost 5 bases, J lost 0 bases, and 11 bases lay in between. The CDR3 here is CASSPGLFSGNTIYF. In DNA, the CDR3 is TGTGCCAGCAGTCCAGGACTGTTCTCTGGAAACACCATATATTTT.

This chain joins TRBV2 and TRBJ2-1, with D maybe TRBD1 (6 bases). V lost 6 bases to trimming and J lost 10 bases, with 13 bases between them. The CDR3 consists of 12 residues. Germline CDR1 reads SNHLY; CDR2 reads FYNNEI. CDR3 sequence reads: CASRQLTGEQFF. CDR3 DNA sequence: TGTGCCAGCAGGCAACTGACAGGAGAGCAGTTCTTC.

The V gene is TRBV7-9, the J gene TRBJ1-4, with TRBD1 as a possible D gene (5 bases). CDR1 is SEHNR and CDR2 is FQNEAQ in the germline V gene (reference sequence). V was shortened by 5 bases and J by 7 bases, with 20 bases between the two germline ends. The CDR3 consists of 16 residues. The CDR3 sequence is CASSPWDPQGGEKLFF. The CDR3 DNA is TGTGCCAGCAGCCCCTGGGACCCTCAGGGAGGTGAAAAACTGTTTTTT.

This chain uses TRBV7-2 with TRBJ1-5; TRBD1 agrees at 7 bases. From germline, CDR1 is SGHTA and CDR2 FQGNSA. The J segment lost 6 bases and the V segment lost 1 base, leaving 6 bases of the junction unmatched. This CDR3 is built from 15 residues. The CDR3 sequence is CASSLVGRGAQPQHF. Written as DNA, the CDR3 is TGTGCCAGCAGCTTAGTTGGCAGGGGGGCTCAGCCCCAGCATTTT.

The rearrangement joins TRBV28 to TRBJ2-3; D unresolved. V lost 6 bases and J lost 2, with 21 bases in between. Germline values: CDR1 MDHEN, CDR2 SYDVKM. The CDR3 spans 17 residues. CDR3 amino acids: CASSPLGATQYTDTQYF. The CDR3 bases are TGTGCCAGCAGCCCCCTCGGAGCGACTCAATACACAGATACGCAGTATTTT. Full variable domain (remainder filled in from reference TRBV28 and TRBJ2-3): DVKVTQSSRYLVKRTGEKVFLECVQDMDHENMFWYRQDPGLGLRLIYFSYDVKMKEKGDIPEGYSVSREKKERFSLILESASTNQTSMYLCASSPLGATQYTDTQYFGPGTRLTVL.

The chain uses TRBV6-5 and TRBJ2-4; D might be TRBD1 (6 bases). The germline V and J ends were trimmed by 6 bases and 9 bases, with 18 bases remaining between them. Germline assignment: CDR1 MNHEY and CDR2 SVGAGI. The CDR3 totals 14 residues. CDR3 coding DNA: TGTGCCAGCAGGGAGATCGACAGGCCAGGCATTCAGTACTTC. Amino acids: CASREIDRPGIQYF.

This chain's CDR3 is CASSLADGYEQYF. Written as DNA, the CDR3 is TGTGCCAGCAGCCTGGCCGATGGCTACGAGCAGTACTTC. The chain uses TRBV7-2 and TRBJ2-7; no reliable D call. The CDR3 contains 13 residues. Between the trimmed V and J ends, which lost 5 bases and 3 bases, there was a span of 11 bases. Germline V gene data show CDR1 as SGHTA and CDR2 as FQGNSA.

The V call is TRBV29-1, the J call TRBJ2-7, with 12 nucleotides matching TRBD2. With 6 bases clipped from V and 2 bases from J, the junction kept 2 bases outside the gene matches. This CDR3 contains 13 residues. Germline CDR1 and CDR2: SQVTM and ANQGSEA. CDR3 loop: CSVTSGGTYEQYF. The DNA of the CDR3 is TGCAGCGTGACTAGCGGGGGAACCTACGAGCAGTACTTC.

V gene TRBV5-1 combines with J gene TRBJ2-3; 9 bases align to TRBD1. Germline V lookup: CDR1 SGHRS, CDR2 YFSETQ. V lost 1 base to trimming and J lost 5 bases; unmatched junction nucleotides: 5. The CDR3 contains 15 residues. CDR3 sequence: CASSLIQGAGDTQYF. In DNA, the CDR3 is TGCGCCAGCAGCTTGATACAGGGGGCCGGAGATACGCAGTATTTT.